This T cell receptor beta chain appears in the sequencing data of a study of blood T cell repertoires in COVID-19. Assay: immunoSEQ multiplex PCR; the TCRdb copy retains only in-frame clones and omits some. Among 250,000 to 400,000 clones listed, under 90% were seen once. Trimming cost V 6 bases and J 8 bases; bases outside gene matches: 5. This CDR3 has 11 amino acids. Looked up from germline, CDR1 is SQVTM and CDR2 is ANQGSEA. This TCR came from a woman in her twenties or thirties with COVID-19, enrolled during active disease. What was sequenced was peripheral blood. The rearrangement links TRBV29-1 to TRBJ1-2; 8 bases are shared with TRBD1. CDR3 protein: CSVDRGKGYTF. For the CDR3, the DNA is TGCAGCGTCGACAGGGGAAAAGGCTACACCTTC.